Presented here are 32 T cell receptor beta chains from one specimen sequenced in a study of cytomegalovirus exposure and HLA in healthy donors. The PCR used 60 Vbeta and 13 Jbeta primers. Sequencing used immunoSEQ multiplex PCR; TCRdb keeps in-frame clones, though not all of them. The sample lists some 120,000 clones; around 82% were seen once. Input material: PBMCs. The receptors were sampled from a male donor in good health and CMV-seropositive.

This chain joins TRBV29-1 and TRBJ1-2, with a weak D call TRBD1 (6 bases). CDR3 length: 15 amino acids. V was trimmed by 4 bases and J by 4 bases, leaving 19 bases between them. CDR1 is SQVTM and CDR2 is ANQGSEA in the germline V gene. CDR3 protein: CSVVAGDVYPYGYTF. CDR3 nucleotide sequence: TGCAGCGTTGTTGCAGGGGACGTGTATCCCTATGGCTACACCTTC.

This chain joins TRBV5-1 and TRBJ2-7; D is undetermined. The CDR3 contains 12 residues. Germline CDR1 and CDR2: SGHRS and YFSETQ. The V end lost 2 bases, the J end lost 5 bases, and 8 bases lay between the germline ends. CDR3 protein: CASSLPSDEQYF. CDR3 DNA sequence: TGCGCCAGCAGCTTACCCTCGGACGAGCAGTACTTC.

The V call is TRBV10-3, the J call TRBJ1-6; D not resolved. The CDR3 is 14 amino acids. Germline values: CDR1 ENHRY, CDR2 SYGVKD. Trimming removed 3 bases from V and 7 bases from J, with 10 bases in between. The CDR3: CAISDGRVNSPLHF. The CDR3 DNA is TGTGCCATCAGTGATGGGAGGGTAAATTCACCCCTCCACTTT.

The CDR3 sequence: CASERENSETQYF. The CDR3 DNA reads TGTGCCAGCGAGCGGGAGAACTCGGAGACCCAGTACTTC. This chain connects TRBV7-6 to TRBJ2-5; the match to TRBD2 covers 8 bases. CDR3 length equals 13 residues. The germline CDR1 and CDR2 sequences are SGHVS and FNYEAQ. The J segment lost 5 bases and the V segment lost 8 bases, leaving 7 bases of the junction unmatched.

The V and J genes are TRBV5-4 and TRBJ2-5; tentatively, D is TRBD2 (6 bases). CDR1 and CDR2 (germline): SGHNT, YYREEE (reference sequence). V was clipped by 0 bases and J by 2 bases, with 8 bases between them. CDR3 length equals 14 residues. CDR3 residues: CASSLGGTQETQYF. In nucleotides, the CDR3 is TGTGCCAGCAGCTTGGGCGGGACGCAAGAGACCCAGTACTTC.

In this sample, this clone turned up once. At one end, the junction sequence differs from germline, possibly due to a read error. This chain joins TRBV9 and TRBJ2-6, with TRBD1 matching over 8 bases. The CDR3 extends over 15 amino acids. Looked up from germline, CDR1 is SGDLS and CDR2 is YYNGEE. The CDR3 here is CASSARGRGANGLTF. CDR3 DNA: TGTGCCAGCAGCGCCAGGGGGCGTGGGGCCAACGGCCTGACTTTC.

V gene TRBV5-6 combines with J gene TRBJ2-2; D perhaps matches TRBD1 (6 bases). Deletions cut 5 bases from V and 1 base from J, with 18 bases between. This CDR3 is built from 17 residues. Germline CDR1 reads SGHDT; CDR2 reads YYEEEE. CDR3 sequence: CASRHLVGGKNTGELFF. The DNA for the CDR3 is TGTGCCAGCAGACACTTGGTTGGGGGCAAGAACACCGGGGAGCTGTTTTTT. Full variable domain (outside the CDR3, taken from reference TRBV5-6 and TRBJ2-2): DAGVTQSPTHLIKTRGQQVTLRCSPKSGHDTVSWYQQALGQGPQFIFQYYEEEERQRGNFPDRFSGHQFPNYSSELNVNALLLGDSALYLCASRHLVGGKNTGELFFGEGSRLTVL.

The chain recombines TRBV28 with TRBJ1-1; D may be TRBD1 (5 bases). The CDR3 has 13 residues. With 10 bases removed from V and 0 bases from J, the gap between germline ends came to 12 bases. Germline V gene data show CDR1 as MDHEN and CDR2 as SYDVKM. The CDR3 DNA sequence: TGTGCCATTCAGACAGTCATGAACACTGAAGCTTTCTTT. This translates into CAIQTVMNTEAFF. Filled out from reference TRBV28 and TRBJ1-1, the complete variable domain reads DVKVTQSSRYLVKRTGEKVFLECVQDMDHENMFWYRQDPGLGLRLIYFSYDVKMKEKGDIPEGYSVSREKKERFSLILESASTNQTSMYLCAIQTVMNTEAFFGQGTRLTVV.

CDR3 protein: CASSVGAGVDYEQYF. The CDR3 DNA is TGTGCCAGCAGCGTAGGGGCAGGGGTAGACTACGAGCAGTACTTC. The chain links TRBV9 to TRBJ2-7; TRBD1 is a possible D gene (6 bases). The CDR3 consists of 15 residues. Germline V gene data show CDR1 as SGDLS and CDR2 as YYNGEE. V dropped 0 bases and J dropped 3 bases, with 13 bases sitting between them. Variable domain in full (rest from reference TRBV9 and TRBJ2-7): DSGVTQTPKHLITATGQRVTLRCSPRSGDLSVYWYQQSLDQGLQFLIQYYNGEERAKGNILERFSAQQFPDLHSELNLSSLELGDSALYFCASSVGAGVDYEQYFGPGTRLTVT.

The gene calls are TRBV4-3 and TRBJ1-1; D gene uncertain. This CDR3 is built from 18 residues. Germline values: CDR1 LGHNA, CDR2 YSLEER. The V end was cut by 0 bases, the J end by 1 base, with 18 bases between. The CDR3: CASSQDSMVGGKNTEAFF. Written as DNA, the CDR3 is TGCGCCAGCAGCCAAGATTCCATGGTAGGAGGGAAGAACACTGAAGCTTTCTTT.

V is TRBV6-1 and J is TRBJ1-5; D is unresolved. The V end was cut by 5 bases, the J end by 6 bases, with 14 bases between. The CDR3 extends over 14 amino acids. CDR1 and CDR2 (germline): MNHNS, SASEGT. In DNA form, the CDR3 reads TGTGCCAGCAGTTCCCGGGAAGGGAGTCAGCCCCAGCATTTT. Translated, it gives CASSSREGSQPQHF.

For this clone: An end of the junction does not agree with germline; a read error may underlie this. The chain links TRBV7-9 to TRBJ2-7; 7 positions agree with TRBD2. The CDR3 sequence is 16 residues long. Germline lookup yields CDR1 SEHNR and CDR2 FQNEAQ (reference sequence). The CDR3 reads CSSSPGGGRSSYEQYF. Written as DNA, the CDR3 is TGTTCCAGCAGCCCAGGTGGCGGGAGAAGCTCCTACGAGCAGTACTTC. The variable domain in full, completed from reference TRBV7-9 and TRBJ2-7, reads DTGVSQNPRHKITKRGQNVTFRCDPISEHNRLYWYRQTLGQGPEFLTYFQNEAQLEKSRLLSDRFSAERPKGSFSTLEIQRTEQGDSAMYLCSSSPGGGRSSYEQYFGPGTRLTVT.

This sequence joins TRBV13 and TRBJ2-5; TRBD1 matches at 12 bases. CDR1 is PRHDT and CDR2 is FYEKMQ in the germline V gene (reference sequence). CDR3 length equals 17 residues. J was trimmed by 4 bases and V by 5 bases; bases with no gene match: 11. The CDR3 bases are TGTGCCAGCAGCGTACAACACGGGACAGGGGGCAGAGAGACCCAGTACTTC. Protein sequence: CASSVQHGTGGRETQYF.

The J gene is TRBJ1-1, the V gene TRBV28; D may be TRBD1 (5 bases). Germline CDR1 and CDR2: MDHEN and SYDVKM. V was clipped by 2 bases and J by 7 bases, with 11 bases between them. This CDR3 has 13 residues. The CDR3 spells CASSLTSGIEAFF. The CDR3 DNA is TGTGCCAGCAGTTTAACTTCAGGGATTGAAGCTTTCTTT.

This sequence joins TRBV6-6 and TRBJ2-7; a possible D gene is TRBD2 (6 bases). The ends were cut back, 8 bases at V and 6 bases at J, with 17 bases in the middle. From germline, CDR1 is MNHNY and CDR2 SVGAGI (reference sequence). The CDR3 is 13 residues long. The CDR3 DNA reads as TGTGCCAGCCTCGCGGGATTATCGGCCGAGCAGTACTTC. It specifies CASLAGLSAEQYF.

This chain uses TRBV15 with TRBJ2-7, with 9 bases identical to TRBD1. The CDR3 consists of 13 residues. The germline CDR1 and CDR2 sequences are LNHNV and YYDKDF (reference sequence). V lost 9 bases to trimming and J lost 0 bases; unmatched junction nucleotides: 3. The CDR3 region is CATKGQGSYEQYF. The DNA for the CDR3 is TGTGCCACTAAGGGACAGGGCTCCTACGAGCAGTACTTC. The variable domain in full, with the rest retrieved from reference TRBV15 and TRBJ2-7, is DAMVIQNPRYQVTQFGKPVTLSCSQTLNHNVMYWYQQKSSQAPKLLFHYYDKDFNNEADTPDNFQSRRPNTSFCFLDIRSPGLGDTAMYLCATKGQGSYEQYFGPGTRLTVT.

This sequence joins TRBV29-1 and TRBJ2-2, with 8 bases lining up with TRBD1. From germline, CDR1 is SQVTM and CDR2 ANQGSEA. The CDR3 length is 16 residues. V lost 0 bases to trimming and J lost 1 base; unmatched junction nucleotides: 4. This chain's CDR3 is CSVEDFGTGNTGELFF. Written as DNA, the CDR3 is TGCAGCGTTGAAGATTTTGGGACAGGGAACACCGGGGAGCTGTTTTTT.

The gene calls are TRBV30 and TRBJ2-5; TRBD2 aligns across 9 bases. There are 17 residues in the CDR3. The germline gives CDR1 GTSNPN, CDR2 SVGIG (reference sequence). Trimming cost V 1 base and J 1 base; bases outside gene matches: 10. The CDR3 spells CAWSGLTSGITQETQYF. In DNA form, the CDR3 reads TGTGCCTGGAGTGGATTGACTAGCGGTATTACCCAAGAGACCCAGTACTTC.

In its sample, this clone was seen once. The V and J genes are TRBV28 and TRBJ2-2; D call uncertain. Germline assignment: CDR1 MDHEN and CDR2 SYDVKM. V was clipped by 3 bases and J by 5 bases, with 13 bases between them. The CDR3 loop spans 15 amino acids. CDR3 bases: TGTGCCAGCAGTTTTGGGCAGGTTGTGACCGGGGAGCTGTTTTTT. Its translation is CASSFGQVVTGELFF.

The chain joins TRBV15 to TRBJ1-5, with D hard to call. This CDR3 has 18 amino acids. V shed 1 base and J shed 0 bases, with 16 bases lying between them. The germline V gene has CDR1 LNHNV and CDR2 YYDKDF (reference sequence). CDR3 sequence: CATSRGNGPGYSNQPQHF. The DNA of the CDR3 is TGTGCCACCAGCAGAGGAAATGGGCCGGGATATAGCAATCAGCCCCAGCATTTT.

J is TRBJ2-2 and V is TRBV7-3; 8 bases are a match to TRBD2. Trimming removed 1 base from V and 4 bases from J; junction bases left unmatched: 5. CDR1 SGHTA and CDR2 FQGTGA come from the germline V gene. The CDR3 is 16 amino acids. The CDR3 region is CASSLMAGGGTGELFF. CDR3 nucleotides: TGTGCCAGCAGCTTAATGGCGGGAGGCGGCACCGGGGAGCTGTTTTTT.

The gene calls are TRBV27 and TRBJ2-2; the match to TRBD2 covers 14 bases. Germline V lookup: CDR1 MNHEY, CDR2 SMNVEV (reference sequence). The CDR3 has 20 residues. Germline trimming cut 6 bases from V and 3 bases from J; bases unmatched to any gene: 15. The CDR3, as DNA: TGTGCCAGCAGAAGAATATCCGGGACTAGCGGGAGTCGGTACACCGGGGAGCTGTTTTTT. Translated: CASRRISGTSGSRYTGELFF.

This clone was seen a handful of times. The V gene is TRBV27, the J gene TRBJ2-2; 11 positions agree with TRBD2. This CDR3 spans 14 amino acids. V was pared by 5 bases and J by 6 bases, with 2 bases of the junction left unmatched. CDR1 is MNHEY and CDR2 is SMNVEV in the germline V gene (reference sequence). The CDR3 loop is CASSTSGSAGELFF. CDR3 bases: TGTGCCAGCAGTACTAGCGGGAGTGCCGGGGAGCTGTTTTTT.

CDR3 bases: TGTGCCAGCAGTTTCTTCCACGAGCAGTACTTC. Its translation: CASSFFHEQYF. The V gene is TRBV6-5, the J gene TRBJ2-7; D is uncertain. Trimming removed 4 bases from V and 5 bases from J, with 6 bases in between. The CDR3 length is 11 residues. From germline, CDR1 is MNHEY and CDR2 SVGAGI.

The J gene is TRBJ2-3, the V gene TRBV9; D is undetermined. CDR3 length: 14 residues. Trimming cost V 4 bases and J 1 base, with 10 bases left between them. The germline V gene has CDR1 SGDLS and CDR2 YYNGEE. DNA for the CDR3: TGTGCCAGCAGCCCTCAGGTCGGCACAGATACGCAGTATTTT. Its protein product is CASSPQVGTDTQYF.

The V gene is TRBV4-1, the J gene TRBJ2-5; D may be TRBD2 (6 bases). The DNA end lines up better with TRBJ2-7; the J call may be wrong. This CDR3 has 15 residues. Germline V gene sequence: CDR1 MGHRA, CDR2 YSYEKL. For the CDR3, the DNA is TGCGCCAGCAGCCAAGAAATGCGGGGTCCCTACGAGCAGTACTTC. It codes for CASSQEMRGPYEQYF.

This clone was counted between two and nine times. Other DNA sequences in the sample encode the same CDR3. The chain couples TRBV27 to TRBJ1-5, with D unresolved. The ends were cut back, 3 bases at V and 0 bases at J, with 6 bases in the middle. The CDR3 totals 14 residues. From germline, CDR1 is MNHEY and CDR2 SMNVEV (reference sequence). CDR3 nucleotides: TGTGCCAGCAGTTTGCGGGGTAGCAATCAGCCCCAGCATTTT. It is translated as CASSLRGSNQPQHF.

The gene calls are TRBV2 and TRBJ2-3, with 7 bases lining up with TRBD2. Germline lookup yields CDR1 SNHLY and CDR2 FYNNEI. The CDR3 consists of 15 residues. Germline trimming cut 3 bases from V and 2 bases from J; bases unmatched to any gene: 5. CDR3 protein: CASSDRLADTDTQYF. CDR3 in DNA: TGTGCCAGCAGTGATAGGCTAGCGGACACAGATACGCAGTATTTT. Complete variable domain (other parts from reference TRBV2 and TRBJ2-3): EPEVTQTPSHQVTQMGQEVILRCVPISNHLYFYWYRQILGQKVEFLVSFYNNEISEKSEIFDDQFSVERPDGSNFTLKIRSTKLEDSAMYFCASSDRLADTDTQYFGPGTRLTVL.

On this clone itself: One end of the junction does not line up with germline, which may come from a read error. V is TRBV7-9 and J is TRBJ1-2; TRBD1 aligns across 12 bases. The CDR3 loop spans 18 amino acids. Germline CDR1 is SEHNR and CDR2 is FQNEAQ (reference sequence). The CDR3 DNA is TGTTCCAGCAGCTTACCTTCCGGGACAGGGGGCCCTAACTATGGCTACACCTTC. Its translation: CSSSLPSGTGGPNYGYTF.

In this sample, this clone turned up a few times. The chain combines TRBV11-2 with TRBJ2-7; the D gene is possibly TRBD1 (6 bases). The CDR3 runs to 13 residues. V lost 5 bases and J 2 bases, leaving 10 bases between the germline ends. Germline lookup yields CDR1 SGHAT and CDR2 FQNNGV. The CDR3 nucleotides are TGTGCCAGCAGCCCAAGACAGGCCTACGAGCAGTACTTC. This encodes CASSPRQAYEQYF. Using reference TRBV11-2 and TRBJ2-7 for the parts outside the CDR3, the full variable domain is EAGVAQSPRYKIIEKRQSVAFWCNPISGHATLYWYQQILGQGPKLLIQFQNNGVVDDSQLPKDRFSAERLKGVDSTLKIQPAKLEDSAVYLCASSPRQAYEQYFGPGTRLTVT.

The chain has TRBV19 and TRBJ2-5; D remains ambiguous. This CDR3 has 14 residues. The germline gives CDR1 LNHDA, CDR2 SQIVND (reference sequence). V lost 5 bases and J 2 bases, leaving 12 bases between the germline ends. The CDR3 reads CASSLAVTQETQYF. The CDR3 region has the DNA TGTGCCAGTAGTCTCGCCGTTACTCAAGAGACCCAGTACTTC.

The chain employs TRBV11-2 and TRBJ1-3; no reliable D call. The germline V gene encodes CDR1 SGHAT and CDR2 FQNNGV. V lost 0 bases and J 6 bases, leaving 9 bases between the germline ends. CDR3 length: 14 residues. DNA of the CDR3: TGTGCCAGCAGCTTAGAGAGGGCTCAAAACACCATATATTTT. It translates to CASSLERAQNTIYF.